This T cell receptor (beta chain) stems from a study of early T cells in non-severe SARS-CoV-2 infection. About the research overall: Alpha and beta chains were unpaired, from unsorted whole-blood bulk RNA. Study-level points and caveats: Anti-spike CD8 responses were favored by VDJdb matching, which missed private and CD4 specificities.

Researchers attached unique molecular identifiers to individual cDNA molecules. TCRdb redid the calling of the 5' RACE reads with MiXCR, one entry per CDR3 protein. The table lists approximately 70,000 distinct CDR3 sequences, roughly 4.5% of them singletons. The table lists this clonotype with many counts. Its antigen is still unknown. This CDR3 contains 17 residues. V was clipped by 2 bases and J by 1 base; unmatched bases: 7. The V call is TRBV12-3 or TRBV12-4, the J call TRBJ2-5; the match to TRBD2 covers 10 bases. The TCR was taken from an adult who was a healthcare worker with PCR-confirmed SARS-CoV-2 infection or an uninfected control (not recorded which). The donor label of this sample is uncertain. Sequencing used whole blood, obtained at baseline. CDR3: CASSLMSSGRRQETQYF. The CDR3 DNA reads as TGTGCCAGCAGTTTAATGTCTAGCGGGAGACGCCAAGAGACCCAGTACTTC.